These T cell receptor beta chains were read from a single sample in a study of blood T cells in healthy people across ages. TCRdb fed the 5' RACE reads into MiXCR, producing one record per CDR3 protein. Among 650,000 or so distinct CDR3 sequences, over 40% were seen once, and the ten largest hold roughly 12%. Sequencing was carried out using blood. These receptor sequences come from a woman of 80 years or more in good health. CDR3s include the opening cysteine and the closing phenylalanine or tryptophan. The size field is filled for only some rows; it gives once, few, many or a size class.

>TRBV30|many
CAIGQGGETQYF
>TRBV12-3/TRBV12-4|many
CASSLLPRGGYNEQFF
>TRBV2|.
CASNLQGSSGNTIYF
>TRBV4-1|many
CASSQDGGGPTDTQYF
>TRBV7-2|few
CASSPNQSLAGSYNEQFF
>TRBV4-1|many
CASSQDKVGVWETQYF
>TRBV20-1|.
CSASRQGGMWVYGYTF
>TRBV20-1|many
CSARGPVSADTQYF
>TRBV5-6|many
CASSSSHRGTYGYTF
>TRBV7-2|.
CASSLDRGANVLTF
>TRBV4-1|.
CASSHPDRVSYGYTF
>TRBV6-5|.
CASSPRDGGSGELFF
>TRBV20-1|.
CSAGQGAALGYTF
>TRBV7-9|.
CASSNRDRYLIGGYAF
>TRBV7-2|few
CASSGSSGGTTDTQYF
>TRBV11-2|.
CASSTRPGQGLGKLFF
>TRBV7-3|few
CASSLDDRTGELFF
>TRBV29-1|.
CSVEESLTIGDQYF
>TRBV3-1|.
CASSRKANTGELFF
>TRBV12-3/TRBV12-4|.
CASTPRGNADTQYF
>TRBV24-1|many
CATSAHSDTQYF
>TRBV4-1|.
CASSQGVQRGTISDEQFF
>TRBV12-3/TRBV12-4|.
CASCQAGGSTDTQYF
>TRBV3-1|many
CASSPSLAGGDIQYF
>TRBV5-4|many
CASSAGTGGYNEQFF
>TRBV24-1|.
CATSDPRTSCEQYF
>TRBV11-2|many
CASSLGLSYEQFF
>TRBV7-9|.
CASSQVTGKQYF
>TRBV29-1|many
CSVEARGYEQYF
>TRBV27|many
CASSFGWGQETQYF
>TRBV6-6|many
CASSPLPLAGQYF
>TRBV27|.
CASRLGDRNYGYTF
>TRBV28|.
CASSWDINSPLHF
>TRBV27|many
CASSLRATTNQPQHF
>TRBV3-1|few
CASGRRRGNEQFF
>TRBV12-3/TRBV12-4|many
CATGQLSTDTQYF
>TRBV29-1|.
CSVATSPNGDTQYF
>TRBV9|few
CASSPPQPSGELFF
>TRBV6-4|few
CASSDSPGQGTNEQFF
>TRBV24-1|.
CATSGTGGNYEQYF
>TRBV12-3/TRBV12-4|.
CASSLEGLLALHF
>TRBV7-2|many
CASSSRTGGAGEKLFF
>TRBV7-9|.
CASSLLWRGVYNEQFF
>TRBV20-1|few
CSASGGAANYGYTF
>TRBV7-2|.
CASSWVSGRADNEQFF
>TRBV3-1|many
CASSQGVEQYF
>TRBV20-1|many
CSAKGPSGEQFF
>TRBV5-4|.
CASRPSPATNEKLFF
>TRBV10-3|.
CAIMATGKAEAFF
>TRBV12-3/TRBV12-4|once
CASSPRGRTDVQYF
>TRBV6-6|.
CASSSWDSYGYTF
>TRBV12-3/TRBV12-4|many
CASSTTSGRYQETQYF